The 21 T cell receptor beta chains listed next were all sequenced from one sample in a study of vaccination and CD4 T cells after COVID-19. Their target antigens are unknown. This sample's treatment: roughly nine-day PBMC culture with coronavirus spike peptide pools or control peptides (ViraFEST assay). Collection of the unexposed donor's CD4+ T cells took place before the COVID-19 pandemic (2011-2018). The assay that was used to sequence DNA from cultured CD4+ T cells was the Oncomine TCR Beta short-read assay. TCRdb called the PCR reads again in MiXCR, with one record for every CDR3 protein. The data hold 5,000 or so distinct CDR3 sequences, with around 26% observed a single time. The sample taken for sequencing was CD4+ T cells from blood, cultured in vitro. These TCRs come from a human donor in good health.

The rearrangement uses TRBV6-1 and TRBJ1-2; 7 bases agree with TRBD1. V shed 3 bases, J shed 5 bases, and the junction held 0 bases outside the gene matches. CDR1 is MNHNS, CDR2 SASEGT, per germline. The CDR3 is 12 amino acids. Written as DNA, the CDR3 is TGTGCCAGCAGTGACAGGGGGTATGGCTACACCTTC. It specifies CASSDRGYGYTF.

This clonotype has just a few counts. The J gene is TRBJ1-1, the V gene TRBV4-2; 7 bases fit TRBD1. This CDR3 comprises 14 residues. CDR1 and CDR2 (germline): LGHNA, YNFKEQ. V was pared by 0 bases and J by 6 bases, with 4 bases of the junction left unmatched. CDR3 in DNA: TGTGCCAGCAGCCAAGAGACAGGGACCCCTGAAGCTTTCTTT. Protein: CASSQETGTPEAFF.

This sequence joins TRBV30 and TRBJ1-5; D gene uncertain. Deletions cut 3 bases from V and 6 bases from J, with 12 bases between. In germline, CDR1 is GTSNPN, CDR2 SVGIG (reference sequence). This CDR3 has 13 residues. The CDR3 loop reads CAWRGLKGQPQHF. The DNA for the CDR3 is TGTGCCTGGAGGGGGTTGAAAGGTCAGCCCCAGCATTTT.

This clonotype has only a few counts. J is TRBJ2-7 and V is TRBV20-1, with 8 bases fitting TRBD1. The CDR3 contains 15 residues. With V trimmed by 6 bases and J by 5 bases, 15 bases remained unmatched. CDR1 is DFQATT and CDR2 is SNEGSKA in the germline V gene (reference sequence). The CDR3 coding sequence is TGCAGTGCCCATCGACCCGGGACAGGTACCCACGAGCAGTACTTC. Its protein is CSAHRPGTGTHEQYF.

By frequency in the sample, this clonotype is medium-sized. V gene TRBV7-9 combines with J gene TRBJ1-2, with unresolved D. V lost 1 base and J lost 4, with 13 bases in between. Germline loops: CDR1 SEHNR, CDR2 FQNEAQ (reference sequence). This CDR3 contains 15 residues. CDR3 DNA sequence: TGTGCCAGCAGCTTAGAATTCGTGGTCCCCTATGGCTACACCTTC. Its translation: CASSLEFVVPYGYTF.

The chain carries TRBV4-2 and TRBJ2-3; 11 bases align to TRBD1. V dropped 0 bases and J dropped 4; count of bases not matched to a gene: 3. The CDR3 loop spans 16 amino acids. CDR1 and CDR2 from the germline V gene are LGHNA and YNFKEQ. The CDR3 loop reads CASSQDPGQGADTQYF. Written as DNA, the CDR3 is TGTGCCAGCAGCCAAGATCCGGGACAGGGGGCAGATACGCAGTATTTT.

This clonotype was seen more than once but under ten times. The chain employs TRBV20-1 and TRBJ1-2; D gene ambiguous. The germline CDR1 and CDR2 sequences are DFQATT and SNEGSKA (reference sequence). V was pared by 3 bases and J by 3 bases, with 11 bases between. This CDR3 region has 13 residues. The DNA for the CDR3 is TGCAGTGCTAGTTTTGGGGAAGACTATGGCTACACCTTC. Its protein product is CSASFGEDYGYTF.

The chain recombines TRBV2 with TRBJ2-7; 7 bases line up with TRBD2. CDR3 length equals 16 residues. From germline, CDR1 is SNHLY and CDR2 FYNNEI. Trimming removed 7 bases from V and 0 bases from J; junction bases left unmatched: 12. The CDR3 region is CASMDPGGISSYEQYF. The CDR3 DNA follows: TGTGCCAGCATGGACCCCGGGGGGATAAGCTCCTACGAGCAGTACTTC.

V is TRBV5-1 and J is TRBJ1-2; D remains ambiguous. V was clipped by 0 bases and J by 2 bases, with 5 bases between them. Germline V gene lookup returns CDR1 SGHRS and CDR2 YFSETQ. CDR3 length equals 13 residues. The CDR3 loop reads CASSLGANYGYTF. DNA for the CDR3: TGCGCCAGCAGCTTGGGAGCAAACTATGGCTACACCTTC.

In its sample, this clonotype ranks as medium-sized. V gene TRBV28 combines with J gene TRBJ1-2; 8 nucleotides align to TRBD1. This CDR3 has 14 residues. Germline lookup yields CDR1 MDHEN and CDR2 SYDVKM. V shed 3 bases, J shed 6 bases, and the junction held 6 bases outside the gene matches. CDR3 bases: TGTGCCAGCAGTTTGGCACACAGGGGGGATGGCTACACCTTC. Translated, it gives CASSLAHRGDGYTF.

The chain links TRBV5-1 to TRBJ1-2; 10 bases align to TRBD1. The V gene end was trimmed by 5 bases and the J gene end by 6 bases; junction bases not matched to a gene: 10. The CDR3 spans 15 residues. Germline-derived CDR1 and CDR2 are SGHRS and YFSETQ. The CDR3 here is CASSPDRGPLDGYTF. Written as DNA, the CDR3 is TGCGCCAGCAGTCCAGACAGGGGGCCTCTTGATGGCTACACCTTC.

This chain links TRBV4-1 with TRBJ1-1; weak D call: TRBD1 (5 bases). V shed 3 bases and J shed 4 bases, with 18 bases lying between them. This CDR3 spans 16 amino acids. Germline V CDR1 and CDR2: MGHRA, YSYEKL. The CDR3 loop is CASSQEVGVGTTEAFF. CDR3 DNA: TGCGCCAGCAGCCAGGAAGTTGGGGTCGGGACCACTGAAGCTTTCTTT.

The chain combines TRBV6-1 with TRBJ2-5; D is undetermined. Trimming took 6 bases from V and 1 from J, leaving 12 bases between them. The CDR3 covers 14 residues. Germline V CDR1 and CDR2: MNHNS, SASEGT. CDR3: CASSLQSIQETQYF. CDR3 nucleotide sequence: TGTGCCAGCAGCCTGCAGTCGATCCAAGAGACCCAGTACTTC.

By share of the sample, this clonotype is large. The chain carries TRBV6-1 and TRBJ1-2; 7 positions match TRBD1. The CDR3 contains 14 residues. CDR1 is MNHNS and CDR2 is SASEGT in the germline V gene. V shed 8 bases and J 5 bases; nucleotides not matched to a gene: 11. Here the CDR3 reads CASANGQAPYGYTF. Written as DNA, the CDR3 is TGTGCCAGCGCCAATGGACAGGCACCGTATGGCTACACCTTC.

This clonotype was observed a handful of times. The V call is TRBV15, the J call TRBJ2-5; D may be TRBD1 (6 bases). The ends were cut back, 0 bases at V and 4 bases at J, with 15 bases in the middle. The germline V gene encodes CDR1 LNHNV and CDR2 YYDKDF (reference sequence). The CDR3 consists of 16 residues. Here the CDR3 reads CATSRDRGTGPETQYF. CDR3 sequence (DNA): TGTGCCACCAGCAGAGATCGGGGCACAGGGCCAGAGACCCAGTACTTC.

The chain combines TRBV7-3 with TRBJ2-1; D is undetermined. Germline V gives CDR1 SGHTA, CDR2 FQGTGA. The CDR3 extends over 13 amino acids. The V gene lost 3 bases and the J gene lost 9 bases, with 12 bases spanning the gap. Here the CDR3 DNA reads TGTGCCAGCAGCTTGGTGGTCTCCGGTGAGCAGTTCTTC. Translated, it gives CASSLVVSGEQFF.

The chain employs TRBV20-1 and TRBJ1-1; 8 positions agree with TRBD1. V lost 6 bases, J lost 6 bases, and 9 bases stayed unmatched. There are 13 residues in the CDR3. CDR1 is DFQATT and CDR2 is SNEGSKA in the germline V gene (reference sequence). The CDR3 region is CSARRQGAAEAFF. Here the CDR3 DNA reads TGCAGTGCCCGAAGGCAGGGGGCGGCTGAAGCTTTCTTT.

In DNA form, the CDR3 reads TGTGCCAGCAGTTTTAATAACAGGAACACCGGGGAGCTGTTTTTT. It yields the protein CASSFNNRNTGELFF. The V and J genes are TRBV6-5 and TRBJ2-2; D gene ambiguous. Trimming stripped 4 bases from V and 1 base from J, with 10 bases between. CDR1 is MNHEY and CDR2 is SVGAGI in the germline V gene. The CDR3 has 15 amino acids.

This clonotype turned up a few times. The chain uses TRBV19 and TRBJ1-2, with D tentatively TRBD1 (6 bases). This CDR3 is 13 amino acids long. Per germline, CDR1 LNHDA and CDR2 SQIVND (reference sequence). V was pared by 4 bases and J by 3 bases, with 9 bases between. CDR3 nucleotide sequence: TGTGCCAGTAGTACCTGGACAGACTATGGCTACACCTTC. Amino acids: CASSTWTDYGYTF.

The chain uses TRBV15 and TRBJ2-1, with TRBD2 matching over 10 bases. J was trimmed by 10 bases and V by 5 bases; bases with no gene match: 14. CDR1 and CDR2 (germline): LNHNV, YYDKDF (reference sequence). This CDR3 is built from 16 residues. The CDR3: CATSPWASGGGREQFF. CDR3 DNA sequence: TGTGCCACCAGCCCCTGGGCAAGCGGGGGGGGACGCGAGCAGTTCTTC.

CDR3 bases: TGTGCCTGGAGTGTTGTGGGGCGGAACAATCAGCCCCAGCATTTT. Translating it yields CAWSVVGRNNQPQHF. This chain uses TRBV30 with TRBJ1-5; tentatively, D is TRBD1 (5 bases). Germline V gives CDR1 GTSNPN, CDR2 SVGIG (reference sequence). The V gene lost 0 bases and the J gene lost 3 bases, with 12 bases spanning the gap. The CDR3 covers 15 residues.